This T cell receptor (beta chain) is drawn from a study of shared clonotypes between healthy human individuals. Findings and limits, study-wide: Between a handful of donors, naive CD4 clonotypes were shared at a level of around 4.8%. Exclusively blood specimens were collected; tissue repertoires likely differ.

CD45RA+ naive and CD45RA-negative memory subsets were separated from CD4+ cells. Of note for this clone: Its antigen is unknown.

The V end lost 0 bases, the J end lost 1 base, and 10 bases lay between the germline ends. Germline loops: CDR1 SGHRS, CDR2 YFSETQ. The CDR3 spans 15 residues. Over several immunoSEQ plates, each subset's genomic DNA was distributed in even portions. The protocol was immunoSEQ multiplex PCR, while the TCRdb copy is restricted to in-frame clones and leaves out a portion. Of about 1.1 million clones detected, approximately 80% appear once; the ten largest clones hold 0.61%. The rearrangement links TRBV5-1 to TRBJ1-1; weak D call: TRBD1 (5 bases). The TCR comes from a young man in good health. Some clones in this sample may be carry-over from other donors' samples. The specimen was memory CD4+ T cells from PBMCs. Subset reported: CD45RA-negative fraction. The CDR3 nucleotides are TGCGCCAGCAGCTTGGTGGGGCCCGCGAACACTGAAGCTTTCTTT. Its translation: CASSLVGPANTEAFF.